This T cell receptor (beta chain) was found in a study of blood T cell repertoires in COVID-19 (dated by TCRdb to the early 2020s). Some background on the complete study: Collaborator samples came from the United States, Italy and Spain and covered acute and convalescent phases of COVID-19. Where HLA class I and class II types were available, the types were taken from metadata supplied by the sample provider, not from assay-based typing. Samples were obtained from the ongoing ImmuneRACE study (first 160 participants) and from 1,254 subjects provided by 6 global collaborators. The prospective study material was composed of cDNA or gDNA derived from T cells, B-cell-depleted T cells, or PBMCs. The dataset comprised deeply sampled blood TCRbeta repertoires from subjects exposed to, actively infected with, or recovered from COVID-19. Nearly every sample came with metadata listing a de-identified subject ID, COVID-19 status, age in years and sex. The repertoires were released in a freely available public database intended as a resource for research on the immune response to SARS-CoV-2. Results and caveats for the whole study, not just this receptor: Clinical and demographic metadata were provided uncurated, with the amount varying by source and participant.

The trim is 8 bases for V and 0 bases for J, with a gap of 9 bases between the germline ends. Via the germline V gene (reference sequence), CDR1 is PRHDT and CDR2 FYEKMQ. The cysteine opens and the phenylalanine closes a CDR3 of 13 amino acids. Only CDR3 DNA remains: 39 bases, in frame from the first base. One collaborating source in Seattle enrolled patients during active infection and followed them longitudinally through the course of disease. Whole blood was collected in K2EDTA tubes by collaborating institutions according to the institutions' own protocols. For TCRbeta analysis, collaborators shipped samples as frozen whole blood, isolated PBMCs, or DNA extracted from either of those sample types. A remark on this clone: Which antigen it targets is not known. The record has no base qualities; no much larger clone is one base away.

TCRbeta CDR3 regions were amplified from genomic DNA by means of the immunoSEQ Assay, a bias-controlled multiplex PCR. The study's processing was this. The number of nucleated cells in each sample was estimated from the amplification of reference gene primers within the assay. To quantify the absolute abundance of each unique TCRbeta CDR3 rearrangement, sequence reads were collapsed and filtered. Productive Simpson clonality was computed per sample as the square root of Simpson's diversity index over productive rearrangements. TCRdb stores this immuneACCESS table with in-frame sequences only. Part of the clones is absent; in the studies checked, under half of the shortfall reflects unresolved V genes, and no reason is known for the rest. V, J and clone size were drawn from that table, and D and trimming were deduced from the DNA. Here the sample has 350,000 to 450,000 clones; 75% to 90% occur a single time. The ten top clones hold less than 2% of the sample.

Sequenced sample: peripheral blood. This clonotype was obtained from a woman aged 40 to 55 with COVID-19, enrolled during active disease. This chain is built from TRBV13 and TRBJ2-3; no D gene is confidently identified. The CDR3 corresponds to CASGRSSTDTQYF. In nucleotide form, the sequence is TGTGCCAGCGGCCGGAGCAGCACAGATACGCAGTATTTT.